These T cell receptor beta chains were read from a single sample in a study of blood T cell repertoires in COVID-19. Data came from immunoSEQ multiplex PCR; TCRdb stores just in-frame clones and leaves some out. The profile shows approximately 35,000 clones, approximately 72% of them singletons. The sequenced material came from peripheral blood. The receptors shown here come from a man older than 75 with acute or convalescent COVID-19. The CDR3 runs from the conserved cysteine through the conserved F or W. Clone size appears in some rows only: once, few, many, or a class for an expanded clone.

v_gene: TRBV2
abundance: .
j_gene: TRBJ1-4
CDR3aa: CASGRDRGVEKLFF

v_gene: TRBV5-8
abundance: medium-sized
j_gene: TRBJ1-5
CDR3aa: CASSHPIRGGNQPQHF

v_gene: TRBV7-6
abundance: .
j_gene: TRBJ1-2
CDR3aa: CASSSTGGNYGYTF

v_gene: TRBV27
abundance: few
j_gene: TRBJ1-2
CDR3aa: CASSLAGRGYTF

v_gene: TRBV7-2
abundance: .
j_gene: TRBJ1-2
CDR3aa: CASSFYQGQGYGYTF

v_gene: TRBV11-3
abundance: .
j_gene: TRBJ1-1
CDR3aa: CASSLGQGTEAFF

v_gene: TRBV19
abundance: .
j_gene: TRBJ1-6
CDR3aa: CASDLTGRGSPLHF

v_gene: TRBV10-1
abundance: .
j_gene: TRBJ1-1
CDR3aa: CASREGGAGTEAFF

v_gene: TRBV11-3
abundance: .
j_gene: TRBJ2-2
CDR3aa: CASSPQTEGELFF

v_gene: TRBV4-3
abundance: .
j_gene: TRBJ1-2
CDR3aa: CASSPGGARYGYTF

v_gene: TRBV5-1
abundance: .
j_gene: TRBJ1-5
CDR3aa: CASSADSSNQPQHF

v_gene: TRBV20-1
abundance: .
j_gene: TRBJ1-3
CDR3aa: CSATERFSGNTIYF

v_gene: TRBV12-3/TRBV12-4
abundance: .
j_gene: TRBJ1-6
CDR3aa: CASSSDLRGKGYF

v_gene: TRBV5-5
abundance: .
j_gene: TRBJ2-5
CDR3aa: CASSQKEGLAPLETQYF

v_gene: TRBV2
abundance: .
j_gene: TRBJ1-2
CDR3aa: CASSENRGYGYTF

v_gene: TRBV12-3/TRBV12-4
abundance: once
j_gene: TRBJ1-1
CDR3aa: CASRLGPGPAFF

v_gene: TRBV5-1
abundance: .
j_gene: TRBJ1-1
CDR3aa: CASSPGTGTTFF

v_gene: TRBV7-9
abundance: .
j_gene: TRBJ1-4
CDR3aa: CASSLGGVGLEKLFF

v_gene: TRBV5-4
abundance: .
j_gene: TRBJ1-2
CDR3aa: CASRPPGTLIYGYTF

v_gene: TRBV7-2
abundance: .
j_gene: TRBJ1-2
CDR3aa: CASSLMGAYGYTF

v_gene: TRBV19
abundance: once
j_gene: TRBJ2-3
CDR3aa: CASRDSGGTTDTQYF

v_gene: TRBV30
abundance: .
j_gene: TRBJ2-7
CDR3aa: CAWSPGDREEYF

v_gene: TRBV21-1
abundance: .
j_gene: TRBJ2-5
CDR3aa: CARAYGAGGLDTETQYF

v_gene: TRBV11-2
abundance: .
j_gene: TRBJ1-6
CDR3aa: CASSFQFNSPLHF

v_gene: TRBV19
abundance: .
j_gene: TRBJ2-1
CDR3aa: CASSIWDRDNEQFF

v_gene: TRBV5-5
abundance: .
j_gene: TRBJ1-5
CDR3aa: CASSRGDGSNQPQHF

v_gene: TRBV7-9
abundance: .
j_gene: TRBJ2-3
CDR3aa: CASSFLGQGASDTQYF

v_gene: TRBV2
abundance: .
j_gene: TRBJ1-1
CDR3aa: CASSEGWGEIEAFF

v_gene: TRBV3-1/TRBV3-2
abundance: .
j_gene: TRBJ2-3
CDR3aa: CASSRNTDTQYF

v_gene: TRBV5-6
abundance: .
j_gene: TRBJ1-5
CDR3aa: CASSVRQVNDQPQHF

v_gene: TRBV27
abundance: .
j_gene: TRBJ1-1
CDR3aa: CASSSQGWNTEAFF

v_gene: TRBV2
abundance: once
j_gene: TRBJ2-3
CDR3aa: CASSLSNTQYF